These T cell receptor beta chains were read from a single sample in a study of read filtering for tumor transcriptome and immune sequencing. TCRdb ran MiXCR on the reads and lists one entry per CDR3 protein. The table lists tens of thousands of distinct CDR3 sequences, approximately 15% of them singletons, with around 43% in the top ten. Sequencing was done on a sample of a population of CD138-negative cells sorted from bone marrow. The source is a donor at least 40 years old with multiple myeloma. Both conserved end residues are part of each CDR3. The order of the fields is D gene, clone size, V gene, J gene, CDR3 protein, CDR3 DNA. The D gene is left open where the match is weak. A row's size may be missing; if present it is once, few, many or a size class.

d_call: NA
clone_size: NA
v_call: TRBV12-5
j_call: TRBJ2-1
cdr3_aa: CASGPPGLTIDEQFF
cdr3_nt: TGTGCTAGTGGTCCCCCGGGACTCACCATTGACGAGCAGTTCTTC

d_call: NA
clone_size: NA
v_call: TRBV7-9
j_call: TRBJ2-1
cdr3_aa: CASSPFGSYNEQFF
cdr3_nt: TGTGCCAGCAGCCCGTTCGGGAGCTACAATGAGCAGTTCTTC

d_call: NA
clone_size: many
v_call: TRBV7-3
j_call: TRBJ2-5
cdr3_aa: CASSSGPKETQYF
cdr3_nt: TGTGCCAGCAGCTCGGGACCTAAAGAGACCCAGTACTTC

d_call: NA
clone_size: few
v_call: TRBV11-2
j_call: TRBJ2-1
cdr3_aa: CASSLGWLNEQFF
cdr3_nt: TGTGCCAGCAGCTTAGGATGGTTGAATGAGCAGTTCTTC

d_call: TRBD1
clone_size: once
v_call: TRBV2
j_call: TRBJ1-2
cdr3_aa: CASSEGQGRDGYTF
cdr3_nt: TGTGCCAGCAGTGAAGGACAGGGTAGAGATGGCTACACCTTC

d_call: NA
clone_size: many
v_call: TRBV24-1
j_call: TRBJ2-3
cdr3_aa: CATSDPNTDTQYF
cdr3_nt: TGTGCCACCAGTGATCCAAACACAGATACGCAGTATTTT

d_call: NA
clone_size: NA
v_call: TRBV11-2
j_call: TRBJ2-3
cdr3_aa: CASSNKVADTQYF
cdr3_nt: TGTGCCAGCAGTAATAAGGTGGCAGATACGCAGTATTTT

d_call: NA
clone_size: many
v_call: TRBV29-1
j_call: TRBJ2-3
cdr3_aa: CSVVTDTQYF
cdr3_nt: TGCAGCGTTGTTACAGATACGCAGTATTTT

d_call: NA
clone_size: few
v_call: TRBV7-2
j_call: TRBJ2-6
cdr3_aa: CASSRDTSPLSGANVLTF
cdr3_nt: TGTGCCAGCAGCCGGGACACCTCCCCCCTCTCTGGGGCCAACGTCCTGACTTTC

d_call: NA
clone_size: many
v_call: TRBV16
j_call: TRBJ1-5
cdr3_aa: CASNPRGSNQPQHF
cdr3_nt: TGTGCCAGCAACCCCCGGGGGTCTAATCAGCCCCAGCATTTT

d_call: TRBD2
clone_size: many
v_call: TRBV28
j_call: TRBJ2-7
cdr3_aa: CASSPVGTSGSYEQYF
cdr3_nt: TGTGCCAGCAGTCCCGTCGGGACTAGCGGGAGTTATGAGCAGTACTTC

d_call: NA
clone_size: many
v_call: TRBV27
j_call: TRBJ1-1
cdr3_aa: CASSLKTTRWNTEAFF
cdr3_nt: TGTGCCAGCAGTTTAAAAACCACCCGGTGGAACACTGAAGCTTTCTTT

d_call: NA
clone_size: many
v_call: TRBV11-2
j_call: TRBJ2-6
cdr3_aa: CASSLGLSGANVLTF
cdr3_nt: TGTGCCAGCAGCTTGGGCCTCTCTGGGGCCAACGTCCTGACTTTC

d_call: NA
clone_size: many
v_call: TRBV6-2/TRBV6-3
j_call: TRBJ2-6
cdr3_aa: CASSYPQGSSGANVLTF
cdr3_nt: TGTGCCAGCAGTTACCCGCAGGGTAGTTCTGGGGCCAACGTCCTGACTTTC

d_call: TRBD2
clone_size: many
v_call: TRBV24-1
j_call: TRBJ2-7
cdr3_aa: CATRGGTPNEQYF
cdr3_nt: TGTGCCACCCGGGGGGGGACCCCCAACGAGCAGTACTTC

d_call: NA
clone_size: NA
v_call: TRBV4-2
j_call: TRBJ2-1
cdr3_aa: CASSRHGTFNEQFF
cdr3_nt: TGCGCCAGCAGCCGCCACGGGACTTTTAATGAGCAGTTCTTC

d_call: NA
clone_size: many
v_call: TRBV12-3/TRBV12-4
j_call: TRBJ1-6
cdr3_aa: CASRDTSYNSPLHF
cdr3_nt: TGTGCCAGCAGGGACACCTCCTATAATTCACCCCTCCACTTT

d_call: TRBD1
clone_size: NA
v_call: TRBV7-9
j_call: TRBJ1-2
cdr3_aa: CASSPRQGDYYGYTF
cdr3_nt: TGTGCCAGCAGCCCCCGACAGGGGGATTACTATGGCTACACCTTC

d_call: TRBD1
clone_size: many
v_call: TRBV15
j_call: TRBJ2-6
cdr3_aa: CATSRQGQGSGANVLTF
cdr3_nt: TGTGCCACCAGCAGACAGGGACAGGGCTCTGGGGCCAACGTCCTGACTTTC

d_call: TRBD2
clone_size: few
v_call: TRBV29-1
j_call: TRBJ2-1
cdr3_aa: CSVGRTSGINEQFF
cdr3_nt: TGCAGCGTTGGAAGGACTAGCGGAATCAATGAGCAGTTCTTC

d_call: TRBD1
clone_size: many
v_call: TRBV6-5
j_call: TRBJ1-4
cdr3_aa: CASSYSGTGGNEKLFF
cdr3_nt: TGTGCCAGCAGTTACTCTGGGACAGGGGGCAATGAAAAACTGTTTTTT

d_call: TRBD2
clone_size: many
v_call: TRBV7-3
j_call: TRBJ2-3
cdr3_aa: CASSPSGSSWTDTQYF
cdr3_nt: TGTGCCAGCAGTCCTAGCGGGAGTTCTTGGACAGATACGCAGTATTTT

d_call: NA
clone_size: NA
v_call: TRBV12-3/TRBV12-4
j_call: TRBJ2-1
cdr3_aa: CASTRGASSSYNEQFF
cdr3_nt: TGTGCCAGCACCCGAGGGGCTAGCAGCTCCTACAATGAGCAGTTCTTC

d_call: NA
clone_size: many
v_call: TRBV7-3
j_call: TRBJ2-1
cdr3_aa: CASSLGIGGLYNEQFF
cdr3_nt: TGTGCCAGCAGCCTCGGAATTGGGGGGCTATACAATGAGCAGTTCTTC

d_call: NA
clone_size: many
v_call: TRBV15
j_call: TRBJ2-5
cdr3_aa: CATSRDKFEGETQYF
cdr3_nt: TGTGCCACCAGCAGAGATAAGTTTGAGGGAGAGACCCAGTACTTC

d_call: NA
clone_size: many
v_call: TRBV11-3
j_call: TRBJ1-2
cdr3_aa: CASSLGAIPRGYTF
cdr3_nt: TGTGCCAGCAGCTTAGGGGCGATACCGCGCGGCTACACCTTC

d_call: NA
clone_size: many
v_call: TRBV28
j_call: TRBJ2-5
cdr3_aa: CASSLSGFETQYF
cdr3_nt: TGTGCCAGCAGTTTATCAGGATTCGAGACCCAGTACTTC

d_call: NA
clone_size: NA
v_call: TRBV11-2
j_call: TRBJ2-4
cdr3_aa: CASSLGRVPLQYF
cdr3_nt: TGTGCCAGCAGCTTAGGCAGGGTTCCCCTTCAGTACTTC

d_call: NA
clone_size: NA
v_call: TRBV5-1
j_call: TRBJ1-1
cdr3_aa: CASSLGTAGTEALF
cdr3_nt: TGCGCCAGCAGCTTGGGGACAGCGGGCACTGAAGCTCTCTTT

d_call: NA
clone_size: few
v_call: TRBV7-2
j_call: TRBJ1-1
cdr3_aa: CASSSNRVSEAFF
cdr3_nt: TGTGCCAGCAGCTCGAACAGGGTATCTGAAGCTTTCTTT

d_call: NA
clone_size: few
v_call: TRBV20-1
j_call: TRBJ2-1
cdr3_aa: CSAKSYGSSYSEQFF
cdr3_nt: TGCAGTGCTAAGTCCTACGGCAGCTCCTACAGTGAGCAGTTCTTC

d_call: TRBD1
clone_size: NA
v_call: TRBV29-1
j_call: TRBJ2-4
cdr3_aa: CSVEGDSRKNIQYF
cdr3_nt: TGCAGCGTTGAAGGGGACAGCCGCAAAAACATTCAGTACTTC

d_call: TRBD1
clone_size: many
v_call: TRBV6-2/TRBV6-3
j_call: TRBJ1-5
cdr3_aa: CASSDRGSNQPQHF
cdr3_nt: TGTGCCAGCAGTGACAGGGGTAGCAATCAGCCCCAGCATTTT

d_call: NA
clone_size: many
v_call: TRBV20-1
j_call: TRBJ2-7
cdr3_aa: CSARGTLSSYEQYF
cdr3_nt: TGCAGTGCTAGAGGGACACTTTCGTCCTACGAGCAGTACTTC

d_call: NA
clone_size: many
v_call: TRBV7-9
j_call: TRBJ2-1
cdr3_aa: CASSLAGPRGNEQFF
cdr3_nt: TGTGCCAGCAGCTTAGCGGGACCCCGTGGCAATGAGCAGTTCTTC

d_call: NA
clone_size: NA
v_call: TRBV20-1
j_call: TRBJ2-1
cdr3_aa: CSARMGPANGQFF
cdr3_nt: TGCAGTGCTAGAATGGGACCCGCCAATGGGCAGTTCTTC

d_call: NA
clone_size: many
v_call: TRBV2
j_call: TRBJ2-2
cdr3_aa: CASKLLGNTGELFF
cdr3_nt: TGTGCCAGCAAGTTGTTGGGGAACACCGGGGAGCTGTTTTTT

d_call: NA
clone_size: many
v_call: TRBV4-1
j_call: TRBJ2-7
cdr3_aa: CASSEGELRTYEQYF
cdr3_nt: TGCGCCAGCAGCGAAGGTGAGTTAAGGACCTACGAGCAGTACTTC

d_call: NA
clone_size: many
v_call: TRBV5-1
j_call: TRBJ1-5
cdr3_aa: CASSWGDKNQPQHF
cdr3_nt: TGCGCCAGCAGCTGGGGGGACAAGAATCAGCCCCAGCATTTT

d_call: TRBD1
clone_size: NA
v_call: TRBV12-3/TRBV12-4
j_call: TRBJ2-7
cdr3_aa: CASSETGGSYEQYF
cdr3_nt: TGTGCCAGCAGTGAGACAGGGGGCTCCTACGAGCAGTACTTC

d_call: NA
clone_size: many
v_call: TRBV3-1
j_call: TRBJ2-5
cdr3_aa: CASSLHALGNEETQYF
cdr3_nt: TGTGCCAGCAGCCTCCATGCCTTGGGGAACGAAGAGACCCAGTACTTC